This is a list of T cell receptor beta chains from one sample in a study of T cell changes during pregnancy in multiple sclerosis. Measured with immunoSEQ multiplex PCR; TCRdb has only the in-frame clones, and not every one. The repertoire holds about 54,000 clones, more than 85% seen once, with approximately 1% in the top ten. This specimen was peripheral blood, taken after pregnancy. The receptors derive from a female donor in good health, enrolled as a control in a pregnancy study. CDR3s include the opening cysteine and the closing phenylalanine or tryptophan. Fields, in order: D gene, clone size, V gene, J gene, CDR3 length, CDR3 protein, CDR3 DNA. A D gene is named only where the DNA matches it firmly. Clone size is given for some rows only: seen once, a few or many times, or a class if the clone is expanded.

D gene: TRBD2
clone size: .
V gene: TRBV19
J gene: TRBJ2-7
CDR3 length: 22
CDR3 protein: CASSPYGLLAGGLLQDSYEQYF
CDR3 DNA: TGTGCCAGTAGTCCCTACGGGTTACTAGCGGGAGGCCTCCTCCAAGATTCCTACGAGCAGTACTTC

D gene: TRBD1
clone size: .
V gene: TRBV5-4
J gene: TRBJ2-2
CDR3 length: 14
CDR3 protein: CASSWDRNTGELFF
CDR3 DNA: TGTGCCAGCAGCTGGGACAGAAACACCGGGGAGCTGTTTTTT

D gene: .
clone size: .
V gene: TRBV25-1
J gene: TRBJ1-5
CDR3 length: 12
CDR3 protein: CASGRVGQPQHF
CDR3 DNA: TGTGCCAGCGGCAGGGTCGGGCAGCCCCAGCATTTT

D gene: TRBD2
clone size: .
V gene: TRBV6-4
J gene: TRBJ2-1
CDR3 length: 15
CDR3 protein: CASSDEASGYNEQFF
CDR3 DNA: TGTGCCAGCAGTGACGAAGCTAGCGGGTACAATGAGCAGTTCTTC

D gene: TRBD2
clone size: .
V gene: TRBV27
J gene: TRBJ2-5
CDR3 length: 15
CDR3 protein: CASRPGLGERETQYF
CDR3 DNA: TGTGCCAGCAGGCCGGGACTAGGGGAGCGAGAGACCCAGTACTTC

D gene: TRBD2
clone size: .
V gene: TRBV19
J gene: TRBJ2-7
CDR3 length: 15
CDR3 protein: CASSIEAGNSYEQYF
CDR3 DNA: TGTGCCAGTAGTATAGAAGCGGGGAATTCCTACGAGCAGTACTTC

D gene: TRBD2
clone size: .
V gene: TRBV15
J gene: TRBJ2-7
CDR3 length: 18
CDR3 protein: CATSREGGVTSGSYEQYF
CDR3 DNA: TGTGCCACCAGCAGAGAGGGGGGGGTTACTAGCGGCTCCTACGAGCAGTACTTC

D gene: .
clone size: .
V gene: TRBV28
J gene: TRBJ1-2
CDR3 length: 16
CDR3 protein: CASSFTPSTGYYGYTF
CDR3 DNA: TGTGCCAGCAGTTTCACTCCCTCGACAGGATACTATGGCTACACCTTC

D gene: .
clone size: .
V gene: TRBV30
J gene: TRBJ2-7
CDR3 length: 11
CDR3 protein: CASGLRGEQYF
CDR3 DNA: TGTGCCAGTGGACTCCGAGGGGAGCAGTACTTC

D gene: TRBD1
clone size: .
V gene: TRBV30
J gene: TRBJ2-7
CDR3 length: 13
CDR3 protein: CAWMWGTGDEQYF
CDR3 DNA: TGTGCCTGGATGTGGGGGACAGGGGACGAGCAGTACTTC

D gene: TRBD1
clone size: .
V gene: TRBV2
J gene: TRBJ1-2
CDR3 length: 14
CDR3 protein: CASSDRGLDYGYTF
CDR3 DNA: TGTGCCAGCAGTGACAGGGGGCTAGACTATGGCTACACCTTC

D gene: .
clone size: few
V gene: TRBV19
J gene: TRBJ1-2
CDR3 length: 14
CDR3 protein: CASSTGLQVSGYTF
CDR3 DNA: TGTGCCAGTAGCACGGGACTACAGGTCTCTGGCTACACCTTC

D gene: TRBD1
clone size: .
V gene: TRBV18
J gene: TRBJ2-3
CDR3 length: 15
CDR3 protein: CASSPGQGGTDTQYF
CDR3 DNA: TGTGCCAGCTCACCTGGACAGGGTGGCACAGATACGCAGTATTTT

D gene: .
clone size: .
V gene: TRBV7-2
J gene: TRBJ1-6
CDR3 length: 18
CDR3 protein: CASSLEVGRGTYNSPLHF
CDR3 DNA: TGTGCCAGCAGCTTAGAAGTCGGCAGGGGTACATATAATTCACCCCTCCACTTT

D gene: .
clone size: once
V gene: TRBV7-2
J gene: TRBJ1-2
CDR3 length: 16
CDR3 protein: CASSLGIPTGKNGYTF
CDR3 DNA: TGTGCCAGCAGCTTAGGGATCCCTACAGGGAAGAATGGCTACACCTTC

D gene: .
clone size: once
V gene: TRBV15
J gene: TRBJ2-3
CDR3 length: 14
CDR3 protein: CATSRERETDTQYF
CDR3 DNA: TGTGCCACCAGCAGAGAGAGAGAGACAGATACGCAGTATTTT

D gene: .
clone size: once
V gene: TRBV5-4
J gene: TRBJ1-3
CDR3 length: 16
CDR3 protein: CASSLAPRAEKNPIYF
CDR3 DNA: TGTGCCAGCAGCTTGGCGCCCAGGGCCGAAAAGAACCCCATATATTTT

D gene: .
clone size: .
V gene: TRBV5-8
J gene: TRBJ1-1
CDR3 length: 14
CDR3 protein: CASSLQGETTEAFF
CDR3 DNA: TGTGCCAGCAGCCTGCAAGGGGAAACAACTGAAGCTTTCTTT

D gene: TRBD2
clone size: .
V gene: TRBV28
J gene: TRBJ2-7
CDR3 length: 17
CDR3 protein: CASRKGTSGRGAYEQYF
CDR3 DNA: TGTGCCAGCAGGAAGGGGACTAGCGGGAGGGGGGCCTACGAGCAGTACTTC

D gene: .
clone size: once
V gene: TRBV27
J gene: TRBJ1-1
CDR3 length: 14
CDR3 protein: CASSLANRGTEAFF
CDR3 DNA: TGTGCCAGCAGTTTAGCAAATCGGGGCACTGAAGCTTTCTTT

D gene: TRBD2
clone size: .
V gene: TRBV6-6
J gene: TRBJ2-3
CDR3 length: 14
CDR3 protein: CASVGGGVADTQYF
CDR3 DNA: TGTGCCAGCGTGGGCGGGGGTGTCGCAGATACGCAGTATTTT

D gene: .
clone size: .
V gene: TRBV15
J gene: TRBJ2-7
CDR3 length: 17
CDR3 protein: CATSRDRVGGQSYEQYF
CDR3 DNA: TGTGCCACCAGCAGAGATAGAGTCGGGGGACAGAGCTACGAGCAGTACTTC

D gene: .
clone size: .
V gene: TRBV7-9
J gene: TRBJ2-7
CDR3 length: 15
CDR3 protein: CASSDRGGSPNEQYF
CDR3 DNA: TGTGCCAGCAGCGACCGTGGAGGGTCCCCAAATGAGCAGTACTTC

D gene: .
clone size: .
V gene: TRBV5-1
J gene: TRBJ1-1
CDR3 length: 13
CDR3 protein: CASSLVSGTEAFF
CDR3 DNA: TGCGCCAGCAGCTTGGTATCGGGCACTGAAGCTTTCTTT

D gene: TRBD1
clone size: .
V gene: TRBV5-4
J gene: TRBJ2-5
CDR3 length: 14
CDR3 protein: CASSLKGGLETQYF
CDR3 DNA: TGTGCCAGCAGCTTGAAAGGGGGCTTAGAGACCCAGTACTTC

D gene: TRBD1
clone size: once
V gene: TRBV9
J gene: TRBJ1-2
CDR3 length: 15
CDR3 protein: CASSPGDRGTYGYTF
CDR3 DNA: TGTGCCAGCAGCCCGGGGGACAGGGGGACCTATGGCTACACCTTC

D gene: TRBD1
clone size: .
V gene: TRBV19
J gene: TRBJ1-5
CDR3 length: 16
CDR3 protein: CASSPPTGVPHQPQHF
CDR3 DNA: TGTGCCAGTAGTCCCCCGACAGGGGTCCCCCATCAGCCCCAGCATTTT

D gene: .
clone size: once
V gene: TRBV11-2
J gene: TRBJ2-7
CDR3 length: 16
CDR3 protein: CASSSDRDNDIHEQYF
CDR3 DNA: TGTGCCAGCAGCTCGGATAGGGACAACGATATCCACGAGCAGTACTTC

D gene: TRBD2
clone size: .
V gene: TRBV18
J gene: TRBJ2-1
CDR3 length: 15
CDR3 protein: CASSPSGGSRNEQFF
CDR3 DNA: TGTGCCAGCTCACCGAGTGGCGGGAGTCGTAATGAGCAGTTCTTC

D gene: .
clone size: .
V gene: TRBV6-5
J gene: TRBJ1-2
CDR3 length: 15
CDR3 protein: CASRQQWTVNYGYTF
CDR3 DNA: TGTGCCAGCAGGCAACAATGGACAGTTAACTATGGCTACACCTTC

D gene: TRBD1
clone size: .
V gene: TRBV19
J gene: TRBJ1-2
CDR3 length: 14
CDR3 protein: CASSVTGGNYGYTF
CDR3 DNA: TGTGCCAGTAGTGTGACAGGGGGGAACTATGGCTACACCTTC

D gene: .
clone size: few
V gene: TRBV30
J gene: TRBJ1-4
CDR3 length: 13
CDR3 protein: CAWSVGPQGKLFF
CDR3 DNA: TGTGCCTGGAGTGTGGGGCCTCAGGGAAAACTGTTTTTT

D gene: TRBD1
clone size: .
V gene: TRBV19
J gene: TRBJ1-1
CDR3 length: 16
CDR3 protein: CASTGDRGQVNTEAFF
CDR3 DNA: TGTGCCAGTACCGGGGACAGGGGGCAGGTGAACACTGAAGCTTTCTTT

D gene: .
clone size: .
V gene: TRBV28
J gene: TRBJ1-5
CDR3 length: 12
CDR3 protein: CASKTQDQPQHF
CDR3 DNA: TGTGCCAGCAAAACTCAGGATCAGCCCCAGCATTTT

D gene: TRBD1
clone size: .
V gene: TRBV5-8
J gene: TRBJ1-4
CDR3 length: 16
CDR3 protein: CASSLGDRVSNEKLFF
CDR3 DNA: TGTGCCAGCAGCTTGGGAGACAGGGTATCTAATGAAAAACTGTTTTTT

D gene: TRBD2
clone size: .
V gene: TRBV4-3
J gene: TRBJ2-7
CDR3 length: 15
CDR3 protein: CASSQDRGDSYEQYF
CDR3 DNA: TGCGCCAGCAGCCAAGATCGGGGGGATTCCTACGAGCAGTACTTC

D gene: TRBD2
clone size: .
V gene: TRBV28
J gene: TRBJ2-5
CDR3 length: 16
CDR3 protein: CASSLRLAGGQETQYF
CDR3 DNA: TGTGCCAGCAGTTTGCGACTAGCGGGGGGGCAGGAGACCCAGTACTTC

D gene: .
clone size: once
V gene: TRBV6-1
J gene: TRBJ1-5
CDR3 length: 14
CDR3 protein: CASTESGGGQPQHF
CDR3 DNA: TGTGCCAGCACCGAGTCTGGGGGCGGTCAGCCCCAGCATTTT

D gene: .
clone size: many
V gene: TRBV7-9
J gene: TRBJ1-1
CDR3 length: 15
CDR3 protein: CASSLATHRDTEAFF
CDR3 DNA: TGTGCCAGCAGCTTAGCGACCCACCGGGACACTGAAGCTTTCTTT

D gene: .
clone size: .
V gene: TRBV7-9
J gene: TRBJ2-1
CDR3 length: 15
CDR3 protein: CASSLAAGPYNEQFF
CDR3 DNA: TGTGCCAGCAGCTTAGCCGCGGGGCCCTACAATGAGCAGTTCTTC

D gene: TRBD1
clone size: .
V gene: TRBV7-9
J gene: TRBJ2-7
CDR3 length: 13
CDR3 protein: CASSPGQLYEQYF
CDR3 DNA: TGTGCCAGCAGCCCGGGACAGTTGTACGAGCAGTACTTC